The 3 T cell receptor beta chains listed next were all sequenced from one sample in a study of radiation and T cells in renal cell carcinoma. Data came from immunoSEQ multiplex PCR; TCRdb stores just in-frame clones and leaves some out. Here the sample spans tens of thousands of clones, around 78% being singletons. Time point in this sample: blood 2 weeks post-SBRT. Treatment specified: 15 Gy SBRT to primary tumor, nephrectomy 4 weeks later. Sequencing was performed on blood, taken from a patient whose treatment included radiotherapy and nephrectomy. All receptors derive from a man in his fifties or sixties with renal cell carcinoma.

The count of this clone is one. In nucleotides, the CDR3 is TGTGCCAGCAGCCAGCGGGGGGCCGGGGAGACCCAGTACTTC. It specifies CASSQRGAGETQYF. J is TRBJ2-5 and V is TRBV7-8; 9 bases align to TRBD2. V was pared by 5 bases and J by 5 bases, with 6 bases of the junction left unmatched. The V gene's germline CDR1 is SGHVS and CDR2 FQNEAQ. The CDR3 is 14 amino acids.

This sequence joins TRBV10-3 and TRBJ2-2; the match to TRBD2 covers 8 bases. Trimming at V came to 11 bases and at J to 3 bases, leaving 11 bases not matched to a gene. The CDR3 contains 15 residues. Germline V lookup: CDR1 ENHRY, CDR2 SYGVKD. CDR3 sequence: CAVRDSGTYTGELFF. In DNA form, the CDR3 reads TGTGCCGTTCGGGATAGCGGGACCTACACCGGGGAGCTGTTTTTT.

The rearrangement uses TRBV11-3 and TRBJ1-1; 8 bases map to TRBD1. There are 15 residues in the CDR3. V dropped 1 base and J dropped 5; count of bases not matched to a gene: 6. In germline, CDR1 is SGHNT, CDR2 YENEEA. The CDR3 loop reads CASSLGQGAWTEAFF. CDR3 coding DNA: TGTGCCAGCAGCTTAGGCCAGGGGGCTTGGACTGAAGCTTTCTTT.